These T cell receptor beta chains were read from a single sample in a study of blood T cell repertoires in COVID-19. TCRdb's copy holds only in-frame clones and misses some; the assay was immunoSEQ multiplex PCR. The sample lists around 140,000 clones, 84% occurring once. What was sequenced was peripheral blood. The receptors derive from a man in his sixties with acute or convalescent COVID-19. Each CDR3 is given with its conserved first and last residue. The order of the fields is J gene, D gene, V gene, clone size, CDR3 protein, CDR3 DNA. A D gene is named only where the DNA matches it firmly. Not every row has a clone size; where given, it reads once, few, many or a size class.

TRBJ1-1 NA TRBV7-8 NA CASSLDRDTEAFF TGTGCCAGCAGCTTAGACAGGGACACTGAAGCTTTCTTT
TRBJ2-1 NA TRBV27 NA CASSLMDPPSDEQFF TGTGCCAGCAGTTTAATGGACCCCCCTAGCGATGAGCAGTTCTTC
TRBJ1-2 TRBD1 TRBV7-9 once CASSLEGQDYGYTF TGTGCCAGCAGCTTAGAGGGACAGGACTATGGCTACACCTTC
TRBJ2-7 NA TRBV11-2 few CASSLRRQSSSYEQYF TGTGCCAGCAGCTTACGTCGACAGTCTAGCTCCTACGAGCAGTACTTC
TRBJ1-6 NA TRBV5-5 NA CASSSGTLNSPLHF TGTGCCAGCAGCTCCGGGACACTGAATTCACCCCTCCACTTT
TRBJ2-5 TRBD1 TRBV5-1 NA CASSFGQAQETQYF TGCGCCAGCAGCTTCGGACAGGCCCAAGAGACCCAGTACTTC
TRBJ2-1 TRBD2 TRBV2 NA CASSELTSGPYNEQFF TGTGCCAGCAGTGAACTTACTAGCGGACCTTACAATGAGCAGTTCTTC
TRBJ1-2 TRBD1 TRBV6-5 NA CASSFRRDSIYGYTF TGTGCCAGCAGTTTTCGCCGGGACAGCATCTATGGCTACACCTTC
TRBJ2-4 TRBD2 TRBV20-1 NA CSASFPSGSWNIQYF TGCAGTGCTAGTTTCCCTAGCGGCAGTTGGAACATTCAGTACTTC
TRBJ2-7 NA TRBV27 NA CASRPGPPLYEQYF TGTGCCAGCAGACCGGGTCCCCCGTTGTACGAGCAGTACTTC
TRBJ2-7 TRBD1 TRBV5-4 NA CASSFRDRGTGQYF TGTGCCAGCAGCTTCCGGGACAGGGGGACAGGGCAGTACTTC
TRBJ1-1 NA TRBV18 NA CASSPDTARYTEAFF TGTGCCAGCTCACCAGACACAGCACGATACACTGAAGCTTTCTTT
TRBJ2-3 TRBD1 TRBV19 NA CASSGGQGLTDTQYF TGTGCCAGTAGCGGGGGACAGGGGCTAACAGATACGCAGTATTTT
TRBJ1-2 TRBD1 TRBV5-1 NA CASSQGGGYTF TGCGCCAGCAGCCAGGGGGGCGGCTACACCTTC
TRBJ2-2 NA TRBV24-1 NA CATSDLAVGTGELFF TGTGCCACCAGTGATCTGGCGGTCGGGACCGGGGAGCTGTTTTTT
TRBJ2-5 TRBD1 TRBV27 NA CASSLRGRETQYF TGTGCCAGCAGTCTTAGGGGGCGAGAGACCCAGTACTTC
TRBJ2-5 TRBD1 TRBV7-9 NA CASSPQDRGVQETQYF TGTGCCAGCAGCCCCCAAGACAGGGGTGTTCAAGAGACCCAGTACTTC
TRBJ1-1 NA TRBV5-6 NA CASSTPGGYRGAFF TGTGCCAGCAGCACCCCGGGTGGGTACCGCGGGGCTTTCTTT
TRBJ1-2 NA TRBV14 NA CASSQGQTYYGYTF TGTGCCAGCAGCCAAGGACAGACCTACTATGGCTACACCTTC
TRBJ2-5 TRBD2 TRBV4-1 NA CASSQDLFVRGRDQETQYF TGCGCCAGCAGCCAAGATTTATTCGTACGCGGGAGGGACCAAGAGACCCAGTACTTC
TRBJ2-3 TRBD1 TRBV5-1 NA CASSLAVTGVTDTQYF TGCGCCAGCAGCTTGGCAGTGACAGGGGTTACAGATACGCAGTATTTT
TRBJ2-7 NA TRBV5-1 once CATRSVSGPYEQYF TGCGCCACCAGATCGGTTAGCGGACCTTACGAGCAGTACTTC
TRBJ1-6 TRBD1 TRBV5-1 NA CASSGGGDRGNSPLHF TGCGCCAGCAGCGGAGGGGGGGACAGGGGTAATTCACCCCTCCACTTT
TRBJ2-7 TRBD2 TRBV4-1 NA CASSQPTGGRGEQYF TGCGCCAGCAGCCAACCGACAGGCGGGAGGGGCGAGCAGTACTTC